This entry lists 7 T cell receptor beta chains sequenced from one sample in a study of T cells expressing NK-cell markers. From the 5' RACE reads, TCRdb lists one entry per CDR3 protein and no DNA. This sample's table has some 450,000 distinct CDR3 sequences. Sequencing input: blood T cells: a sorted CD56 or NKG2C T cell subset, CD4+ or CD8+ T cells, or bulk PBMC T cells (not recorded which). The receptors were gathered from a woman aged 18 to 75 in good health.

The gene calls are TRBV7-9 and TRBJ2-3; TCRdb's D call, TRBD1, is unchecked because there is no DNA. This CDR3 contains 15 residues. Germline CDR1 and CDR2: SEHNR and FQNEAQ (reference sequence). The CDR3 reads CASSFQKPRTDTQYF.

V gene TRBV28 combines with J gene TRBJ2-7; with no DNA, the TCRdb D assignment of TRBD1 cannot be verified. The CDR3 contains 11 residues. The V gene's germline CDR1 is MDHEN and CDR2 SYDVKM. This chain's CDR3 is CASQGPSEQYF.

This chain joins TRBV6-5 and TRBJ2-1; the TRBD1 assignment by TCRdb is unverifiable without DNA. This CDR3 contains 15 residues. CDR1 MNHEY and CDR2 SVGAGI come from the germline V gene. CDR3 region: CASSYSWTGENEQFF.

The V and J genes are TRBV7-8 and TRBJ1-6. The germline gives CDR1 SGHVS, CDR2 FQNEAQ. CDR3 length: 15 residues. CDR3 residues: CASSLVSSYNSPLHF. Full variable domain (outside the CDR3, taken from reference TRBV7-8 and TRBJ1-6): GAGVSQSPRYKVAKRGQDVALRCDPISGHVSLFWYQQALGQGPEFLTYFQNEAQLDKSGLPSDRFFAERPEGSVSTLKIQRTQQEDSAVYLCASSLVSSYNSPLHFGNGTRLTVT.

The rearrangement links TRBV7-2 to TRBJ2-2; TCRdb returns TRBD1, unconfirmable since there is no DNA. CDR3 length equals 16 residues. Germline CDR1 SGHTA, CDR2 FQGNSA. The CDR3 spells CASSLVGQGRTGELFF.

The chain employs TRBV4-3 and TRBJ2-6; TCRdb selects TRBD1, and the lack of DNA leaves this call unchecked. This CDR3 has 20 residues. CDR1 is LGHNA and CDR2 is YSLEER in the germline V gene. The CDR3 sequence: CASSQESRVALFPGANVLTF.

The chain employs TRBV18 and TRBJ1-1. Germline CDR1 is KGHSH and CDR2 is LQKENI. CDR3 length equals 14 residues. CDR3 sequence: CASSPGVRATEAFF.